Sequencing of this TCR beta chain was carried out in a study of CD8 T cells in ankylosing spondylitis. Study-wide results and caveats: Matched synovial fluid from ankylosing spondylitis patients was reported to be enriched for disease-linked clones. Disease-linked clones had a CD8+ phenotype and relatively low frequency in peripheral blood.

Worth noting for this clonotype: Antigen: not known.

TCRdb redid the calling of the 5' RACE reads with MiXCR, one entry per CDR3 protein. The table lists some 26,000 distinct CDR3 sequences, approximately 16% of them singletons. What was sequenced was blood. This sequence originates from a male donor with ankylosing spondylitis or in good health (not recorded which).

CDR3 nucleotides: TGCGCCAGCAGCTACCGGGACAGGGCCACTGAAGCTTTCTTT. It codes for CASSYRDRATEAFF. The chain links TRBV5-1 to TRBJ1-1; 9 nucleotides agree with TRBD1. The trim removed 3 bases at V and 4 bases at J, leaving 4 bases unmatched. Per germline, CDR1 SGHRS and CDR2 YFSETQ. The CDR3 consists of 14 residues.